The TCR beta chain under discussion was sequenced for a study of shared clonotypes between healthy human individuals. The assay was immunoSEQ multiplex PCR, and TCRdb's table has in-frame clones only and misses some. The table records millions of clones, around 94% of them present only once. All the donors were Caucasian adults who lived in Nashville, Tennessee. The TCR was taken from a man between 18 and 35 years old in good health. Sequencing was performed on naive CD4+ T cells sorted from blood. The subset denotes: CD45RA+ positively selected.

The CDR3 spells CASSTGRLVAQHF. DNA for the CDR3: TGTGCCAGTAGTACAGGTCGCCTTGTCGCCCAGCATTTT. The chain recombines TRBV19 with TRBJ1-5; D is undetermined. V lost 4 bases and J 11 bases, leaving 15 bases between the germline ends. CDR3 length: 13 residues. Germline V gene lookup returns CDR1 LNHDA and CDR2 SQIVND (reference sequence).